Listed here are 8 T cell receptor beta chains from one sample, sequenced in a study of cytomegalovirus exposure and HLA in healthy donors. PCR was performed using 60 Vbeta and 13 Jbeta primers. TCRdb's copy holds only in-frame clones and misses some; the assay was immunoSEQ multiplex PCR. There are under 200,000 clones in the sample; over 60% occur only once, and more than 12% lies in the top ten. Sequenced input: PBMCs. The receptor set was obtained from a man between 45 and 60 years old in good health and CMV-seropositive.

V usage is TRBV4-1 and J usage is TRBJ2-5, with D maybe TRBD1 (5 bases). The CDR3 extends over 15 amino acids. Deletions cut 2 bases from V and 6 bases from J, with 16 bases between. Germline lookup yields CDR1 MGHRA and CDR2 YSYEKL. CDR3 amino acids: CASSQSGIQVQTQYF. The CDR3 DNA reads as TGCGCCAGCAGCCAATCCGGAATACAGGTCCAGACCCAGTACTTC.

V and J are TRBV18 and TRBJ2-7; 9 bases line up with TRBD1. Germline-derived CDR1 and CDR2 are KGHSH and LQKENI. The CDR3 is made up of 14 amino acids. V trimming: 5 bases; J trimming: 4 bases; junction bases outside the gene matches: 6. The CDR3 coding sequence is TGTGCCAGCTCAATGGGACAGGGTGGGTACGAGCAGTACTTC. Encoded protein: CASSMGQGGYEQYF.

The chain uses TRBV28 and TRBJ1-6; no clear D. V gave up 3 bases and J gave up 8 bases, with 11 bases separating them. The germline V gene has CDR1 MDHEN and CDR2 SYDVKM. This CDR3 region has 14 residues. CDR3 in DNA: TGTGCCAGCAGTTTTCCGGGGTTCGATTCACCCCTCCACTTT. This codes for CASSFPGFDSPLHF.

The chain joins TRBV6-1 to TRBJ1-2, with D possibly TRBD1 on 6 matching bases. From germline, CDR1 is MNHNS and CDR2 SASEGT. Trimming took 6 bases from V and 3 from J, leaving 14 bases between them. The CDR3 covers 14 residues. This CDR3 is CASRSRGIDYGYTF. DNA for the CDR3: TGTGCCAGCAGATCCAGGGGAATAGACTATGGCTACACCTTC.

This sequence joins TRBV6-5 and TRBJ1-6, with D uncertain. V was clipped by 2 bases and J by 7 bases, with 6 bases between them. The germline V gene has CDR1 MNHEY and CDR2 SVGAGI. The CDR3 spans 13 residues. This CDR3 is CASSYVLNSPLHF. CDR3 bases: TGTGCCAGCAGTTACGTACTGAATTCACCCCTCCACTTT.

This chain uses TRBV7-6 with TRBJ2-1; 9 positions agree with TRBD1. V was clipped by 3 bases and J by 9 bases; unmatched bases: 9. CDR1 SGHVS and CDR2 FNYEAQ come from the germline V gene. The CDR3 totals 15 residues. Written as DNA, the CDR3 is TGTGCCAGCAGCTTCAGGGACAGGGAAACGGGTGAGCAGTTCTTC. Its translation: CASSFRDRETGEQFF.

The chain carries TRBV6-1 and TRBJ2-4, with 8 nucleotides matching TRBD1. The ends lost 6 bases at V and 6 bases at J; junction bases unmatched: 7. The CDR3 is 14 residues long. CDR1 is MNHNS and CDR2 is SASEGT in the germline V gene. DNA of the CDR3: TGTGCCAGCAGAGAGACAGGGGATTCAAACATTCAGTACTTC. Its protein product is CASRETGDSNIQYF.

V and J are TRBV15 and TRBJ1-1, with no clear D. The CDR3 is 14 amino acids. Germline V CDR1 and CDR2: LNHNV, YYDKDF (reference sequence). Trimming took 1 base from V and 1 from J, leaving 7 bases between them. The DNA of the CDR3 is TGTGCCACCAGCAGAGTGGAGGGGAACACTGAAGCTTTCTTT. This gives the protein CATSRVEGNTEAFF.